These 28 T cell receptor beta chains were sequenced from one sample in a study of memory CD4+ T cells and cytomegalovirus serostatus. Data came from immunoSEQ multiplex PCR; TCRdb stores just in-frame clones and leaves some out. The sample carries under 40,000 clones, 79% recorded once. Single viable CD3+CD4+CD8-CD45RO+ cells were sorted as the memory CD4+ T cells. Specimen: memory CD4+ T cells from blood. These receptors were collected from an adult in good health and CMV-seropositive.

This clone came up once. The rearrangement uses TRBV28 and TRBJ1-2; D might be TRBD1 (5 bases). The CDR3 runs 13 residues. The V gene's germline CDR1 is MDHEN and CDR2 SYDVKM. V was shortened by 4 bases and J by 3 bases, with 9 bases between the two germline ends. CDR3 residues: CASSSKGDYGYTF. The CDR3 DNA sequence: TGTGCCAGCAGTTCAAAAGGGGACTATGGCTACACCTTC.

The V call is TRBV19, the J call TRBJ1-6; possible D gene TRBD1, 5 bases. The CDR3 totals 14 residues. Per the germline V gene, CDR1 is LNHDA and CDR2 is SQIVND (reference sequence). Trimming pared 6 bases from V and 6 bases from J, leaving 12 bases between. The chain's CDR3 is CASSPGRINSPLHF. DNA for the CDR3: TGTGCCAGTAGCCCGGGACGGATTAATTCACCCCTCCACTTT.

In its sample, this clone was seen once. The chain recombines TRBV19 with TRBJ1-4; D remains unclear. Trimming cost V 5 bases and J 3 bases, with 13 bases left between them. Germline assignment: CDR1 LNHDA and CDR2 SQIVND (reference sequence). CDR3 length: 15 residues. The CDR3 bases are TGTGCCAGTAGTGGGCCGGGCTCTGCTAATGAAAAACTGTTTTTT. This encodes CASSGPGSANEKLFF.

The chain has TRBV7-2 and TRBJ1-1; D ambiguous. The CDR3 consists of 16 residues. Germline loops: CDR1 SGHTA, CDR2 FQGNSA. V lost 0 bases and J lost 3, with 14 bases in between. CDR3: CASSLALVRIDTEAFF. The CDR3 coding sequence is TGTGCCAGCAGCTTAGCGCTTGTTCGGATAGACACTGAAGCTTTCTTT.

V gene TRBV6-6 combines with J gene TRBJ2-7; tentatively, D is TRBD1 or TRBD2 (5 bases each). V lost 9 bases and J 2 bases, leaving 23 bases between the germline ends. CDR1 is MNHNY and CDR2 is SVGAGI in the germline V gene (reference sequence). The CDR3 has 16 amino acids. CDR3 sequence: CARGAGTAALPYEQYF. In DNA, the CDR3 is TGTGCCAGAGGGGCGGGCACAGCGGCACTCCCCTACGAGCAGTACTTC.

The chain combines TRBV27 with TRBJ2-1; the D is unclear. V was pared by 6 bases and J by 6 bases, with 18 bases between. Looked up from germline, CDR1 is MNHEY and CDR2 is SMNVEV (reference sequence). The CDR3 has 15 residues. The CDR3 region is CASSITGYRANEQFF. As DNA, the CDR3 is TGTGCCAGCAGCATAACCGGGTATCGGGCCAATGAGCAGTTCTTC.

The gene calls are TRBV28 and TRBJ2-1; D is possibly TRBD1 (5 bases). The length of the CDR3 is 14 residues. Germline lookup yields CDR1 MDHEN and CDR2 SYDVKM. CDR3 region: CAARGSKAYNEQFF. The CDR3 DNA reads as TGTGCAGCAAGGGGTAGCAAGGCCTACAATGAGCAGTTCTTC.

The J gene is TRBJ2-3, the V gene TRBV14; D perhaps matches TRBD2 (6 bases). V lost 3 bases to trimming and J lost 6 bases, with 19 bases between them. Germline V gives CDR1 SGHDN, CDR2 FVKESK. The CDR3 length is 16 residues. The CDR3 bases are TGTGCCAGCAGCCACAGAGCGGGCATCCGAGGGGATACGCAGTATTTT. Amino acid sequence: CASSHRAGIRGDTQYF.

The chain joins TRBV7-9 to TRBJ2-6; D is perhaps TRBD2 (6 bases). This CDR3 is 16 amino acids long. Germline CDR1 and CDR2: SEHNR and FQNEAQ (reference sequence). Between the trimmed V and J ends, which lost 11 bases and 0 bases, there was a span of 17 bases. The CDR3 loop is CAQGGILHSGANVLTF. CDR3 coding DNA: TGTGCCCAGGGAGGCATCCTGCACTCTGGGGCCAACGTCCTGACTTTC.

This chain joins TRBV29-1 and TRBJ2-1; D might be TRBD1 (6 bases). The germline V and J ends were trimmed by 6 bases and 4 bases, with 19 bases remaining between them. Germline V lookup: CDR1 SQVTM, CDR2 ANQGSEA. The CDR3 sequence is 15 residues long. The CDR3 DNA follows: TGCAGCGTACTAACCGGGGACACTAAATACAATGAGCAGTTCTTC. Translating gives CSVLTGDTKYNEQFF.

The CDR3 DNA sequence: TGTGCCATCAGCGATAGCAATCAGCCCCAGCATTTT. Its translation is CAISDSNQPQHF. The chain joins TRBV10-3 to TRBJ1-5; no definite D call. Between the trimmed V and J ends, which lost 6 bases and 0 bases, there was a span of 3 bases. The CDR3 is made up of 12 amino acids. Per germline, CDR1 ENHRY and CDR2 SYGVKD.

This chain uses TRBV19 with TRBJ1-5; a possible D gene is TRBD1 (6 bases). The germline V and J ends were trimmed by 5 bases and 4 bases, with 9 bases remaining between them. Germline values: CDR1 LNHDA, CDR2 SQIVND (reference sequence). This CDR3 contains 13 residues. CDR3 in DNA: TGTGCCAGTAGTTTTACAGGGAATCAGCCCCAGCATTTT. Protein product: CASSFTGNQPQHF.

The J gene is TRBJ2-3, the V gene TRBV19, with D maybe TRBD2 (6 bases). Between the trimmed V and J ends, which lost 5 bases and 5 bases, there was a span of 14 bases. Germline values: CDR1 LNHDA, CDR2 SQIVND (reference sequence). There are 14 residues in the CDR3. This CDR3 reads CASSLASVQDTQYF. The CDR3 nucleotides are TGTGCCAGTAGTTTGGCTAGCGTTCAAGATACGCAGTATTTT. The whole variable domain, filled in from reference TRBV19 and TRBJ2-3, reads DGGITQSPKYLFRKEGQNVTLSCEQNLNHDAMYWYRQDPGQGLRLIYYSQIVNDFQKGDIAEGYSVSREKKESFPLTVTSAQKNPTAFYLCASSLASVQDTQYFGPGTRLTVL.

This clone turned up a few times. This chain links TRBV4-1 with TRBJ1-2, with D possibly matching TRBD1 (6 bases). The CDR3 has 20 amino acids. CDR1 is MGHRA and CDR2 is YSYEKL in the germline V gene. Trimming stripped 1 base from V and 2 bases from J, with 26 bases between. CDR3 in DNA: TGCGCCAGCAGCCAAGGTAGCGGCTACCTGGGGACAAACTTAAACTATGGCTACACCTTC. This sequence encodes CASSQGSGYLGTNLNYGYTF.

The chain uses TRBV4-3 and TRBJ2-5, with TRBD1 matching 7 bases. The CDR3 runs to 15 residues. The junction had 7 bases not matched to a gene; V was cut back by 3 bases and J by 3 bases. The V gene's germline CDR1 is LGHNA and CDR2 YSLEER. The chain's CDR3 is CASSQGTDPKETQYF. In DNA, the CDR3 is TGCGCCAGCAGCCAGGGGACAGACCCAAAAGAGACCCAGTACTTC.

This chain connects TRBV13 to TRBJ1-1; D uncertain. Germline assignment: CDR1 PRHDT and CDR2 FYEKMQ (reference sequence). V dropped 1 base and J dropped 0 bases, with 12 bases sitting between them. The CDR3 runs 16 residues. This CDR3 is CASSLASRRMNTEAFF. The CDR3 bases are TGTGCCAGCAGCTTAGCTTCGCGCAGAATGAACACTGAAGCTTTCTTT.

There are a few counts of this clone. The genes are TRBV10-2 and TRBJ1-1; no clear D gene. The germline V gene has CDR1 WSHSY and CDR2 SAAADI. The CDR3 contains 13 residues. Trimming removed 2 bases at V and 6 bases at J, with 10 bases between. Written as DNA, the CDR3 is TGCGCCAGCAGTGAGGGGGTGGGCGCTGAAGCTTTCTTT. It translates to CASSEGVGAEAFF.

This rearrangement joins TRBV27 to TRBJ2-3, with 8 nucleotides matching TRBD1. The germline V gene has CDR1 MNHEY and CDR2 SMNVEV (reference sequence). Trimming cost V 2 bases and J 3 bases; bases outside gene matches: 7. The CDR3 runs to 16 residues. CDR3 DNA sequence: TGTGCCAGCAGTTTAGAATGGACAGGGACAACAGATACGCAGTATTTT. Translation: CASSLEWTGTTDTQYF.

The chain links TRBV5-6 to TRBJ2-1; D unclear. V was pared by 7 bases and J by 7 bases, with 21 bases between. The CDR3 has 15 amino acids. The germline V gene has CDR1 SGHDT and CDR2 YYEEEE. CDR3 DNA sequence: TGTGCCAGCTCCCCCCGAGGATCTCACGGGAATGAGCAGTTCTTC. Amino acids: CASSPRGSHGNEQFF.

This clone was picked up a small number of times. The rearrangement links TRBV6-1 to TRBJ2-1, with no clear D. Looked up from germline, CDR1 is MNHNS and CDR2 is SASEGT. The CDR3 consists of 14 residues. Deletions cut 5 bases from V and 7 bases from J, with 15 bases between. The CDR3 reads CASSLISEENEQFF. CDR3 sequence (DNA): TGTGCCAGCAGTCTGATCTCCGAGGAGAATGAGCAGTTCTTC.

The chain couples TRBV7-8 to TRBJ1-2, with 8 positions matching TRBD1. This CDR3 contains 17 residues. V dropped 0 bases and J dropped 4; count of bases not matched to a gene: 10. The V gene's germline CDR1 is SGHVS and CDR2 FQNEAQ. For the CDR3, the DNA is TGTGCCAGCAGCTTAGCCGGTCAGGGGGCGAAGGTCTATGGCTACACCTTC. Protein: CASSLAGQGAKVYGYTF.

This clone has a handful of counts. CDR3 in amino acids: CASSRSSDSNSGNTIYF. CDR3 nucleotide sequence: TGCGCCAGCAGCCGAAGTTCGGACTCTAACTCTGGAAACACCATATATTTT. The rearrangement links TRBV4-3 to TRBJ1-3; D is unclear. Germline V gene lookup returns CDR1 LGHNA and CDR2 YSLEER. This CDR3 has 17 residues. Trimming left V 4 bases short and J 0 bases short, with 16 bases between.

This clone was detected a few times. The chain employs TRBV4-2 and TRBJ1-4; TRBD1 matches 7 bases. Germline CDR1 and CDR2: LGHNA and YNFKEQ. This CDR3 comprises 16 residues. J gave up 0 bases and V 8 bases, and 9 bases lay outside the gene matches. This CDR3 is CASQDRVVATNEKLFF. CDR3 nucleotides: TGTGCCAGCCAAGACAGGGTGGTTGCAACTAATGAAAAACTGTTTTTT.

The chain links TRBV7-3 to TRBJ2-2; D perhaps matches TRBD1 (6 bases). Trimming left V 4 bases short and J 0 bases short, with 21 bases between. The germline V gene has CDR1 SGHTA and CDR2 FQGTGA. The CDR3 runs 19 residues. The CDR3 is CASSSKGVAPTTNTGELFF. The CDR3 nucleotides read TGTGCCAGCAGCTCGAAGGGGGTTGCTCCTACGACGAACACCGGGGAGCTGTTTTTT.

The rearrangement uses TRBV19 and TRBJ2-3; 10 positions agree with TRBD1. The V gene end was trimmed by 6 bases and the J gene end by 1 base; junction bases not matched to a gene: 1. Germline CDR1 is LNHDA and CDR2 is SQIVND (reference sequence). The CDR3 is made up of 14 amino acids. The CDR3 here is CASRDRGGTDTQYF. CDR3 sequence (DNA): TGTGCCAGTAGGGACAGGGGGGGCACAGATACGCAGTATTTT.

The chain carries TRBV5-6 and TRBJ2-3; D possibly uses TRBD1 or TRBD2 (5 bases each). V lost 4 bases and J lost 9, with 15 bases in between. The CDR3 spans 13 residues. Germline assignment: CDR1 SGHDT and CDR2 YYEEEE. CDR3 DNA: TGTGCCAGCAGCCCAGACGGGGCCGTAACGCAGTATTTT. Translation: CASSPDGAVTQYF.

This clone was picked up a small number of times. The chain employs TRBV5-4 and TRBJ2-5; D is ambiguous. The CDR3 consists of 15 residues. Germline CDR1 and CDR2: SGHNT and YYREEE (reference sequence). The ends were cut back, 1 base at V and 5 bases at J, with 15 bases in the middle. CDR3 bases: TGTGCCAGCAGCTTGCAAGGCGGAGAAAAGGAGACCCAGTACTTC. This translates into CASSLQGGEKETQYF.

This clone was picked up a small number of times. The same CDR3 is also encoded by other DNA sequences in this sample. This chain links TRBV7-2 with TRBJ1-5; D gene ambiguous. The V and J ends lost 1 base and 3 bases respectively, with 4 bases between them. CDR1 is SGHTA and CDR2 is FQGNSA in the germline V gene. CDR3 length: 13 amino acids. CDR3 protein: CASSLGLNQPQHF. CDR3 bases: TGTGCCAGCAGCTTAGGCCTCAATCAGCCCCAGCATTTT.